A selection of T cell receptor beta chains follows, all from one sample in a study of cytomegalovirus exposure and HLA in healthy donors. TCRdb's table, derived via immunoSEQ multiplex PCR, lists solely in-frame clones and lacks some. Of around 200,000 clones in the sample, about four fifths were seen once. Specimen: PBMCs. The receptors stem from a man aged 50 or older in good health and CMV-seronegative. Both conserved end residues are part of each CDR3.

TRBV10-3,15,CAISPTGRQEGGYTF
TRBV10-3,14,CAISESLAAGELFF
TRBV5-4,13,CASSSDRDWPQHF
TRBV5-1,18,CASSPSTRVVGQRTGYTF
TRBV19,14,CASSWRGSNQPQHF
TRBV4-3,14,CASRIQGNTGELFF
TRBV18,15,CASSPPGTGDEKLFF
TRBV27,14,CASRVAGAHYEQYF
TRBV6-6,15,CASSYSRGSNEKLFF
TRBV7-8,14,CASSLVGGHNEQFF
TRBV19,15,CASKGQPHTGAEAFF
TRBV11-1,14,CASRLLAWTDTQYF
TRBV6-4,13,CASSDGSNSPLHF
TRBV19,15,CASSRTSGRQETQYF
TRBV18,14,CASSRGQGNTEAFF
TRBV30,14,CAWGAQELAEKLFF
TRBV7-2,15,CASSFMGQGNQPQHF
TRBV7-7,12,CASNLRGKTQHF
TRBV2,13,CASSELRYQPQHF
TRBV29-1,14,CSVQTHVQGTEAFF
TRBV13,14,CASTRDSGTDTQYF
TRBV7-6,16,CASSLARTSGTDTQYF
TRBV30,12,CAWNKGAGEQFF
TRBV19,16,CASKGGGTFGTDTQYF
TRBV5-1,14,CASSPPRQGVGYTF
TRBV7-2,16,CASRPASTTSTDTQYF
TRBV18,13,CASSPDEGGVLTF
TRBV7-9,12,CASSQQGTGYTF
TRBV15,15,CATSSLNRHQETQYF
TRBV18,16,CASSPTRVLSYNEQFF
TRBV5-8,14,CASRVTGSIHGQYF
TRBV12-1,14,CASSTGAPNQPQHF
TRBV10-3,15,CAISPWTSGSDEQYF